This entry lists 21 T cell receptor beta chains sequenced from one sample in a study of CD8+ T cells in alopecia areata. cDNA serving as the sequencing template came from extracted, reverse transcribed RNA. Using immunoSEQ multiplex PCR, the repertoire was profiled, and TCRdb retains in-frame clones only, with some absent. The sample contains roughly 250,000 clones, about two thirds of which appear only once. Specimen: CD4+ T cells sorted from blood, collected at week 0. Receptor source: a human donor with alopecia areata.

The V call is TRBV11-2, the J call TRBJ2-5; 7 bases line up with TRBD1. V dropped 3 bases and J dropped 5; count of bases not matched to a gene: 6. In germline, CDR1 is SGHAT, CDR2 FQNNGV. This CDR3 spans 14 amino acids. CDR3 loop: CASSFHDRAETQYF. The CDR3 DNA sequence: TGTGCCAGCAGCTTTCACGACAGGGCGGAGACCCAGTACTTC.

This clone was seen a handful of times. V usage is TRBV7-9 and J usage is TRBJ1-1, with 7 bases fitting TRBD1. From germline, CDR1 is SEHNR and CDR2 FQNEAQ (reference sequence). The CDR3 contains 15 residues. The J segment lost 0 bases and the V segment lost 5 bases, leaving 6 bases of the junction unmatched. The CDR3 protein is CASSGRDSMNTEAFF. DNA of the CDR3: TGTGCCAGCAGCGGGAGGGACAGCATGAACACTGAAGCTTTCTTT.

The chain links TRBV4-1 to TRBJ2-1, with D uncertain. With 4 bases removed from V and 7 bases from J, the gap between germline ends came to 14 bases. This CDR3 has 14 amino acids. Germline V gives CDR1 MGHRA, CDR2 YSYEKL. CDR3 residues: CASSLAGAHNEQFF. The CDR3 nucleotides read TGCGCCAGCAGCCTCGCAGGCGCCCATAATGAGCAGTTCTTC.

This rearrangement joins TRBV30 to TRBJ2-7; D uncertain. V lost 6 bases and J 2 bases, leaving 14 bases between the germline ends. Looked up from germline, CDR1 is GTSNPN and CDR2 is SVGIG (reference sequence). The length of the CDR3 is 13 residues. The CDR3, as DNA: TGTGCCTGTACCCCGGCCTCAACCTACGAGCAGTACTTC. Its translation: CACTPASTYEQYF.

J is TRBJ2-3 and V is TRBV29-1, with 9 positions matching TRBD1. The germline gives CDR1 SQVTM, CDR2 ANQGSEA. The CDR3 contains 12 residues. Unmatched junction bases numbered 6, after V lost 8 bases and J lost 6 bases. The DNA for the CDR3 is TGCAGCACGGGACAGGGAATCGATACGCAGTATTTT. This encodes CSTGQGIDTQYF.

The genes are TRBV29-1 and TRBJ1-2, with D perhaps matching TRBD1 (5 bases). The CDR3 sequence is 11 residues long. Trimming took off 5 bases at V and 8 bases at J, with 12 bases between the two ends. CDR1 is SQVTM, CDR2 ANQGSEA, per germline. The CDR3 nucleotides read TGCAGCGTTAGACAGTTTAAAGGCTACACCTTC. Its translation is CSVRQFKGYTF.

V usage is TRBV30 and J usage is TRBJ2-7; D not resolved. CDR3 size: 15 residues. Looked up from germline, CDR1 is GTSNPN and CDR2 is SVGIG (reference sequence). Trimming removed 1 base at V and 4 bases at J, with 17 bases between. CDR3 DNA sequence: TGTGCCTGGAGTGCCGAAACTGGGGAACGGTACGAGCAGTACTTC. It is translated as CAWSAETGERYEQYF.

This chain joins TRBV7-2 and TRBJ2-5; 8 bases map to TRBD1. CDR1 is SGHTA and CDR2 is FQGNSA in the germline V gene. The CDR3 has 14 residues. The V and J ends lost 4 bases and 5 bases, in that order; junction bases with no gene match: 6. CDR3 sequence: CASSSTGGWETQYF. In nucleotides, the CDR3 is TGTGCCAGCAGCTCAACAGGGGGTTGGGAGACCCAGTACTTC.

The chain is built from TRBV29-1 and TRBJ2-1, with 12 bases aligning to TRBD1. Losses at the gene ends were 7 bases for V and 10 bases for J; bases not matched to a gene: 5. The CDR3 length is 12 residues. CDR1 is SQVTM, CDR2 ANQGSEA, per germline. The CDR3 sequence: CSGGQGASEQFF. The CDR3 DNA reads as TGCAGCGGGGGACAGGGGGCATCCGAGCAGTTCTTC.

This clone is a singleton in its sample. The CDR3 DNA reads as TGTGCCTCTACGAGGGAGGAGGGCTATGGCTACACCTTC. Its translation is CASTREEGYGYTF. The chain employs TRBV30 and TRBJ1-2; D gene uncertain. V gave up 7 bases and J gave up 4 bases, with 16 bases separating them. The CDR3 has 13 residues. Germline assignment: CDR1 GTSNPN and CDR2 SVGIG (reference sequence).

In its sample, this clone was seen a few times. The chain has TRBV10-3 and TRBJ2-7; TRBD2 agrees at 12 bases. V dropped 6 bases and J dropped 3; count of bases not matched to a gene: 6. Germline assignment: CDR1 ENHRY and CDR2 SYGVKD. This CDR3 region has 15 residues. CDR3 in DNA: TGTGCCATCAGCCCGACTAGCGGGGGAGACTACGAGCAGTACTTC. Its protein is CAISPTSGGDYEQYF.

The chain employs TRBV7-9 and TRBJ2-1; TRBD1 aligns across 9 bases. After removal of 1 base from V and 6 bases from J, the junction contained 7 bases not matched to a gene. The CDR3 spans 16 residues. CDR1 SEHNR and CDR2 FQNEAQ come from the germline V gene (reference sequence). The CDR3 reads CASSLVPGTGINEQFF. CDR3 DNA: TGTGCCAGCAGCTTAGTACCCGGGACAGGGATCAATGAGCAGTTCTTC.

This chain links TRBV30 with TRBJ1-2; 8 bases agree with TRBD1. CDR1 and CDR2 from the germline V gene are GTSNPN and SVGIG (reference sequence). The CDR3 runs to 14 residues. The junction had 6 bases not matched to a gene; V was cut back by 0 bases and J by 6 bases. CDR3 protein: CAWSVRQGANGYTF. DNA of the CDR3: TGTGCCTGGAGTGTACGGCAGGGGGCTAATGGCTACACCTTC.

This clone appeared once. The rearrangement links TRBV2 to TRBJ1-1; the D gene is possibly TRBD1 (6 bases). The ends were cut back, 4 bases at V and 6 bases at J, with 15 bases in the middle. Germline loops: CDR1 SNHLY, CDR2 FYNNEI. This CDR3 region has 14 residues. Here the CDR3 reads CASSVFRGQAEAFF. Here the CDR3 DNA reads TGTGCCAGCAGTGTTTTCCGGGGGCAGGCTGAAGCTTTCTTT. The full variable domain, with the rest looked up from reference TRBV2 and TRBJ1-1, is EPEVTQTPSHQVTQMGQEVILRCVPISNHLYFYWYRQILGQKVEFLVSFYNNEISEKSEIFDDQFSVERPDGSNFTLKIRSTKLEDSAMYFCASSVFRGQAEAFFGQGTRLTVV.

J is TRBJ2-5 and V is TRBV7-2; a possible D gene is TRBD2 (5 bases). The V end lost 1 base, the J end lost 7 bases, and 16 bases lay between the germline ends. The CDR3 consists of 15 residues. From germline, CDR1 is SGHTA and CDR2 FQGNSA. The CDR3 DNA reads TGTGCCAGCAGCTTAGGGCGGGCCGGCTGGGGGACCCAGTACTTC. It is translated as CASSLGRAGWGTQYF. The entire variable domain, with the rest obtained from reference TRBV7-2 and TRBJ2-5, is as follows: GAGVSQSPSNKVTEKGKDVELRCDPISGHTALYWYRQSLGQGLEFLIYFQGNSAPDKSGLPSDRFSAERTGGSVSTLTIQRTQQEDSAVYLCASSLGRAGWGTQYFGPGTRLLVL.

This clone has a handful of counts. This chain uses TRBV29-1 with TRBJ2-7; no clear D gene. Trimming took off 7 bases at V and 0 bases at J, with 10 bases between the two ends. This CDR3 comprises 12 residues. From germline, CDR1 is SQVTM and CDR2 ANQGSEA. The CDR3 loop is CSATGNSYEQYF. CDR3 sequence (DNA): TGCAGCGCGACTGGAAACTCCTACGAGCAGTACTTC.

This clone was recorded a few times. The J gene is TRBJ2-5, the V gene TRBV29-1; D unresolved. The V gene lost 6 bases and the J gene lost 2 bases, with 10 bases spanning the gap. The CDR3 spans 12 residues. Germline V CDR1 and CDR2: SQVTM, ANQGSEA. The CDR3 DNA is TGCAGCGTCATACTCTCTCAAGAGACCCAGTACTTC. Translation gives CSVILSQETQYF.

About this clone: Other DNA sequences from this sample encode an identical CDR3 as well. The chain joins TRBV9 to TRBJ1-6; 7 bases map to TRBD1. After removal of 0 bases from V and 8 bases from J, the junction contained 2 bases not matched to a gene. The CDR3 contains 14 residues. Per germline, CDR1 SGDLS and CDR2 YYNGEE. The CDR3 protein is CASSVGTGDSPLHF. The CDR3 DNA sequence: TGTGCCAGCAGCGTAGGTACAGGGGATTCACCCCTCCACTTT. The variable domain in full, with the rest retrieved from reference TRBV9 and TRBJ1-6, is DSGVTQTPKHLITATGQRVTLRCSPRSGDLSVYWYQQSLDQGLQFLIQYYNGEERAKGNILERFSAQQFPDLHSELNLSSLELGDSALYFCASSVGTGDSPLHFGNGTRLTVT.

V usage is TRBV9 and J usage is TRBJ2-5, with 8 bases that match TRBD2. The CDR3 consists of 18 residues. The J segment lost 3 bases and the V segment lost 4 bases, leaving 17 bases of the junction unmatched. Germline V lookup: CDR1 SGDLS, CDR2 YYNGEE. CDR3 nucleotides: TGTGCCAGCAGCCTCTACGGGGTTCGCGGGGGGCCGAAAGAGACCCAGTACTTC. As protein: CASSLYGVRGGPKETQYF.

The chain employs TRBV2 and TRBJ1-2; 7 bases are a match to TRBD1. This CDR3 region has 15 residues. Trimming took 6 bases from V and 0 from J; bases not matched to a gene: 7. The germline V gene encodes CDR1 SNHLY and CDR2 FYNNEI. The CDR3 sequence: CASSPGTDPNYGYTF. The CDR3 DNA follows: TGTGCCAGCAGCCCCGGGACAGATCCTAACTATGGCTACACCTTC.

The V call is TRBV10-3, the J call TRBJ2-5; D is ambiguous. This CDR3 is 15 amino acids long. Trimming left V 6 bases short and J 0 bases short, with 14 bases between. Germline CDR1 and CDR2: ENHRY and SYGVKD. The CDR3 is CAIRRDPTYQETQYF. DNA of the CDR3: TGTGCCATCAGACGTGACCCGACCTACCAAGAGACCCAGTACTTC.